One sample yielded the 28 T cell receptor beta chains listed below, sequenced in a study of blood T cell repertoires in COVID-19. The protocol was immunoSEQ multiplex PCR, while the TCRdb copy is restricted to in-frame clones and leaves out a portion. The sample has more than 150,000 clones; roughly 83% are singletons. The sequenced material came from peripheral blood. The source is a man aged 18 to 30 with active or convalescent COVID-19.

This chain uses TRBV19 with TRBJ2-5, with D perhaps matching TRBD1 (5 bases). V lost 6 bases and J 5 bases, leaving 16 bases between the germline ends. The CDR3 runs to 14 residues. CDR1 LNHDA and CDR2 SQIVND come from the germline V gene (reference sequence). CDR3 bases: TGTGCCAGTAGACCGCAGGGAAGACAGGAGACCCAGTACTTC. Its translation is CASRPQGRQETQYF.

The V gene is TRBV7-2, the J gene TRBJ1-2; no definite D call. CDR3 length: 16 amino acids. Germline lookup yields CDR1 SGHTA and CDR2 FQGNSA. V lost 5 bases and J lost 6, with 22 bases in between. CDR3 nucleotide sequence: TGTGCCAGCAGCAATGAATGGATTTTGAGAACTAATGGCTACACCTTC. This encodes CASSNEWILRTNGYTF.

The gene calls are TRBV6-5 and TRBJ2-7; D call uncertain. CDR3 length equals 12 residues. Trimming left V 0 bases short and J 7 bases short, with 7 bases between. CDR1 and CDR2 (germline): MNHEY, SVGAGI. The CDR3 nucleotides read TGTGCCAGCAGTTACTCCGGTCGGGAGCAGTACTTC. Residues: CASSYSGREQYF.

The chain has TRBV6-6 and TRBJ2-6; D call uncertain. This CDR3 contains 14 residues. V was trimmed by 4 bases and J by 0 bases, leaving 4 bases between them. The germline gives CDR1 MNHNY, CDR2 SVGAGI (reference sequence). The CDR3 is CASSFRSGANVLTF. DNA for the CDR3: TGTGCCAGCAGTTTCCGCTCTGGGGCCAACGTCCTGACTTTC.

CDR3 DNA: TGTGCCAGCGCCCCCGGGACTAGCGGGAGAAATGAGCAGTTCTTC. Amino acids: CASAPGTSGRNEQFF. This chain links TRBV6-5 with TRBJ2-1, with 14 bases identical to TRBD2. Unmatched junction bases numbered 7, after V lost 8 bases and J lost 7 bases. The CDR3 consists of 15 residues. The germline CDR1 and CDR2 sequences are MNHEY and SVGAGI.

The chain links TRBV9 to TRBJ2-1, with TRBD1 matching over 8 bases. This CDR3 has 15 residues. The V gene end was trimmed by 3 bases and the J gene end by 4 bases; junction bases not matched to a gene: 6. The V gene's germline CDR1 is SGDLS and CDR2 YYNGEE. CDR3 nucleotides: TGTGCCAGCAGCGGGGCAGGGGGCGTATACAATGAGCAGTTCTTC. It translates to CASSGAGGVYNEQFF.

The CDR3 nucleotides read TGTGCCACCATCCGGGACAGGTTTTCCAATGAGCAGTTCTTC. Its translation: CATIRDRFSNEQFF. The genes are TRBV15 and TRBJ2-1, with 8 nucleotides matching TRBD1. The germline CDR1 and CDR2 sequences are LNHNV and YYDKDF (reference sequence). This CDR3 region has 14 residues. The V gene end was trimmed by 7 bases and the J gene end by 6 bases; junction bases not matched to a gene: 8.

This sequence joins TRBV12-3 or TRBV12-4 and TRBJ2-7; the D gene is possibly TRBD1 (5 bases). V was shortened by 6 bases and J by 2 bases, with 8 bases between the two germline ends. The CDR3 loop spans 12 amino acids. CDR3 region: CASRQGPYEQYF. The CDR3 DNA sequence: TGTGCCAGCAGGCAGGGCCCCTACGAGCAGTACTTC.

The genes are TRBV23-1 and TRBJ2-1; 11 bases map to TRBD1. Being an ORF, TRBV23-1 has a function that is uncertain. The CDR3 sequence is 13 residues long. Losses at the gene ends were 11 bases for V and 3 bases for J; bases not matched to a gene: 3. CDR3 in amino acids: CAPGTGGYNEQFF. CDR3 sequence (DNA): TGCGCCCCCGGGACAGGGGGCTACAATGAGCAGTTCTTC.

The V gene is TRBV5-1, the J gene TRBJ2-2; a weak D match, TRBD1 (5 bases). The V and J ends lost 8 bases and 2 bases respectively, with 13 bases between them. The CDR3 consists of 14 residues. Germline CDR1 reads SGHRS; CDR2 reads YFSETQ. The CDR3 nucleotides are TGCGCCAGTTTCCAGGGTGGTAACACCGGGGAGCTGTTTTTT. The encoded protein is CASFQGGNTGELFF.

The CDR3 DNA follows: TGTGCCAGTAGTAGGGGCAGGAACCACAATGAGCAGTTCTTC. This translates into CASSRGRNHNEQFF. The chain recombines TRBV19 with TRBJ2-1, with D tentatively TRBD1 (5 bases). V lost 4 bases to trimming and J lost 5 bases, with 12 bases between them. The CDR3 runs to 14 residues. Germline CDR1 LNHDA, CDR2 SQIVND (reference sequence).

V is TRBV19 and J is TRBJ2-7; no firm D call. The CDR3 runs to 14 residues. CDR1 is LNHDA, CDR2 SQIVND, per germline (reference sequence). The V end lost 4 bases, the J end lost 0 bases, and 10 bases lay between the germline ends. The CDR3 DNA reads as TGTGCCAGTAGTAACGGAGACGACTCCTACGAGCAGTACTTC. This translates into CASSNGDDSYEQYF.

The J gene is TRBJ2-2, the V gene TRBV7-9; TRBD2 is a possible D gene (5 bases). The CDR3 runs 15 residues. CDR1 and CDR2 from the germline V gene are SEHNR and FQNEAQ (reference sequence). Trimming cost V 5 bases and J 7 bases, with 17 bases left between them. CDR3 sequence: CASSREGPARGELFF. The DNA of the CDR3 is TGTGCCAGCAGCCGAGAGGGCCCTGCGCGCGGGGAGCTGTTTTTT.

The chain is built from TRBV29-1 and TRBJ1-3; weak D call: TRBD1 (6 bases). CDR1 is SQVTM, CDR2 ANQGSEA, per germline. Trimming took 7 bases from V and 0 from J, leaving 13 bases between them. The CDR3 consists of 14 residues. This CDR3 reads CSGRGPSSGNTIYF. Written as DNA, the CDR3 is TGCAGCGGCAGGGGTCCTAGCTCTGGAAACACCATATATTTT.

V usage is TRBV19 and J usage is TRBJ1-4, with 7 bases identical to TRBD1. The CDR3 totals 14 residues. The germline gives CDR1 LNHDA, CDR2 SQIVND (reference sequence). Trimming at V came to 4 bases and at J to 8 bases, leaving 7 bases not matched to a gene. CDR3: CASSKRQGREKLFF. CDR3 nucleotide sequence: TGTGCCAGTAGTAAAAGACAGGGAAGAGAAAAACTGTTTTTT. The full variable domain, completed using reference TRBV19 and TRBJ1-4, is DGGITQSPKYLFRKEGQNVTLSCEQNLNHDAMYWYRQDPGQGLRLIYYSQIVNDFQKGDIAEGYSVSREKKESFPLTVTSAQKNPTAFYLCASSKRQGREKLFFGSGTQLSVL.

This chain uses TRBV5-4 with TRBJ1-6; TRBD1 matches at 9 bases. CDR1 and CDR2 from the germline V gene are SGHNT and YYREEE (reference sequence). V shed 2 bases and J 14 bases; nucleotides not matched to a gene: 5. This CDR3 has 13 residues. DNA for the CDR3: TGTGCCAGCAGCTTCTGGACAGGGGTCACCCTCCACTTT. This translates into CASSFWTGVTLHF.

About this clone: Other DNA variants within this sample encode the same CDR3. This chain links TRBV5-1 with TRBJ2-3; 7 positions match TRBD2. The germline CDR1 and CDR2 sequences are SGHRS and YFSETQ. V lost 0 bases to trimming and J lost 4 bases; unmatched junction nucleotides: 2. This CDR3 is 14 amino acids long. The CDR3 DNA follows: TGCGCCAGCAGCTTGGTGCGGGGGTCAGATACGCAGTATTTT. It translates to CASSLVRGSDTQYF.

The CDR3 sequence: CASSPRRQGTDTQYF. CDR3 in DNA: TGTGCCAGCAGTCCCCGGCGGCAGGGAACAGATACGCAGTATTTT. The genes are TRBV28 and TRBJ2-3; D is possibly TRBD1 (5 bases). V lost 5 bases and J 3 bases, leaving 15 bases between the germline ends. The CDR3 has 15 amino acids. From germline, CDR1 is MDHEN and CDR2 SYDVKM.

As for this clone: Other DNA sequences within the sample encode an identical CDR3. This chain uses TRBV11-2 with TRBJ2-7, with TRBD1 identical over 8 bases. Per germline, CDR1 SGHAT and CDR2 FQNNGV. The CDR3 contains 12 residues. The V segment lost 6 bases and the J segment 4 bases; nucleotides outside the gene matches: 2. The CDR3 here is CASSRQGYEQYF. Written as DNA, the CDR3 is TGTGCCAGCAGTCGACAGGGGTACGAGCAGTACTTC.

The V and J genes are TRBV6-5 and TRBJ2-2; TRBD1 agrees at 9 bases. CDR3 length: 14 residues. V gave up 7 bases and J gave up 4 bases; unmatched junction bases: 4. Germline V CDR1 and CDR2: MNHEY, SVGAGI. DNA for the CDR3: TGTGCCAGCATCGGACAGGGGTTCACCGGGGAGCTGTTTTTT. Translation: CASIGQGFTGELFF.

CDR3 amino acids: CASSSRTGNQPQHF. CDR3 nucleotides: TGTGCCAGCAGCTCCCGGACAGGGAATCAGCCCCAGCATTTT. The genes are TRBV5-5 and TRBJ1-5; 8 bases align to TRBD1. This CDR3 spans 14 amino acids. V dropped 3 bases and J dropped 4; count of bases not matched to a gene: 3. CDR1 is SGHKS and CDR2 is YYEKEE in the germline V gene (reference sequence). Looking up the rest from reference TRBV5-5 and TRBJ1-5 gives the full variable domain: DAGVTQSPTHLIKTRGQQVTLRCSPISGHKSVSWYQQVLGQGPQFIFQYYEKEERGRGNFPDRFSARQFPNYSSELNVNALLLGDSALYLCASSSRTGNQPQHFGDGTRLSIL.

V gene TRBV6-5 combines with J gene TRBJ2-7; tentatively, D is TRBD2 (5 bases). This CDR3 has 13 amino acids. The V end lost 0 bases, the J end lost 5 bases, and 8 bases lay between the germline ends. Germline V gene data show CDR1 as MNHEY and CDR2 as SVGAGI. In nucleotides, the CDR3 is TGTGCCAGCAGTTACTCGATAGCGAACGAGCAGTACTTC. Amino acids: CASSYSIANEQYF.

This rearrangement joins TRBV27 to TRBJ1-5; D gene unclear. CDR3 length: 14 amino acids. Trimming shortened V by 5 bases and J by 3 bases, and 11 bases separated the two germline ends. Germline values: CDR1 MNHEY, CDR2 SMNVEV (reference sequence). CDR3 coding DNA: TGTGCCAGCAGTCCCTCGGGGTACAATCAGCCCCAGCATTTT. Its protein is CASSPSGYNQPQHF.

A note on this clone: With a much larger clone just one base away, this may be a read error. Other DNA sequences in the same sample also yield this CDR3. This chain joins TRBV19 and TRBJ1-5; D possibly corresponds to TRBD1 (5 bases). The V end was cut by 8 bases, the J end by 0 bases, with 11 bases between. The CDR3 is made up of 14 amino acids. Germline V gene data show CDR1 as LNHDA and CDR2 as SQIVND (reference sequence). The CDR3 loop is CASDTRDSNQPQHF. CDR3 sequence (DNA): TGTGCCAGTGATACCAGGGATAGCAATCAGCCCCAGCATTTT.

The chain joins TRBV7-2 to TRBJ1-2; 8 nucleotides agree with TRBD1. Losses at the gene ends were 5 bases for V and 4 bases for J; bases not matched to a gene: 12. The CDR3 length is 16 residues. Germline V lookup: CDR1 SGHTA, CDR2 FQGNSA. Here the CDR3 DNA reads TGTGCCAGCAGCCTGTCTTCAGGGGGCACACCCTATGGCTACACCTTC. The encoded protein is CASSLSSGGTPYGYTF.

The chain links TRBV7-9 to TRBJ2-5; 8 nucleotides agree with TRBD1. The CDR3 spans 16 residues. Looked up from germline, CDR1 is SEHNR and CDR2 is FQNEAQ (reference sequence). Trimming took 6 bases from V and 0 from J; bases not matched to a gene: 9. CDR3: CASRLTYRGNQETQYF. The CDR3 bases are TGTGCCAGCAGACTCACGTACAGGGGGAACCAAGAGACCCAGTACTTC.

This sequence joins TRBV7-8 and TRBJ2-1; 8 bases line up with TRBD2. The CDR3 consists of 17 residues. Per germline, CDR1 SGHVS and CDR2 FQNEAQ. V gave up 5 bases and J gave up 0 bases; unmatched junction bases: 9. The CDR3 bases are TGTGCCAGCAGCCACCCGCTTAGCGGGGACTCCTACAATGAGCAGTTCTTC. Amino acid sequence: CASSHPLSGDSYNEQFF.

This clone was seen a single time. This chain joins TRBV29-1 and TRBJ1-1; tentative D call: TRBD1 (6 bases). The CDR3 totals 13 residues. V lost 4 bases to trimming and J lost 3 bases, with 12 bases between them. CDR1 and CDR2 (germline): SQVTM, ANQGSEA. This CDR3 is CSVGGGPDTEAFF. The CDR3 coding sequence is TGCAGCGTTGGCGGGGGGCCGGACACTGAAGCTTTCTTT.